The subject of this entry is one T cell receptor beta chain. These data belong to a study of blood T cell repertoires in COVID-19. Overall study: COVID-19 samples from acute and convalescent phases originated in the United States, Italy and Spain.

In the original workflow: Reference gene primers were amplified, and this amplification served to estimate nucleated cell counts. Some clones are missing from TCRdb's copy, which holds only in-frame ones; the method was immunoSEQ multiplex PCR. V and J calls and clone size are copied from that table; D and trimming were computed from the DNA. The sample records roughly 310,000 clones, roughly nine tenths being singletons. Cohort placement rested on clinical history that participants reported themselves. Recovery meant two consecutive negative NP/OP PCR tests, professional clearance, or resolved symptoms. Sequenced input: PBMCs or T cells enriched from blood (not recorded which). The receptor was derived from a man between 60 and 75 years old who had recovered from COVID-19.

The CDR3 loop is CASSQTTGVNYGYTF. Written as DNA, the CDR3 is TGTGCCAGCTCACAAACGACAGGAGTTAACTATGGCTACACCTTC. V and J are TRBV18 and TRBJ1-2, with D possibly matching TRBD1 (6 bases). V was clipped by 4 bases and J by 1 base, with 13 bases between them. Germline values: CDR1 KGHSH, CDR2 LQKENI. The CDR3 is made up of 15 amino acids. The full variable domain, completed using reference TRBV18 and TRBJ1-2, is NAGVMQNPRHLVRRRGQEARLRCSPMKGHSHVYWYRQLPEEGLKFMVYLQKENIIDESGMPKERFSAEFPKEGPSILRIQQVVRGDSAAYFCASSQTTGVNYGYTFGSGTRLTVV.